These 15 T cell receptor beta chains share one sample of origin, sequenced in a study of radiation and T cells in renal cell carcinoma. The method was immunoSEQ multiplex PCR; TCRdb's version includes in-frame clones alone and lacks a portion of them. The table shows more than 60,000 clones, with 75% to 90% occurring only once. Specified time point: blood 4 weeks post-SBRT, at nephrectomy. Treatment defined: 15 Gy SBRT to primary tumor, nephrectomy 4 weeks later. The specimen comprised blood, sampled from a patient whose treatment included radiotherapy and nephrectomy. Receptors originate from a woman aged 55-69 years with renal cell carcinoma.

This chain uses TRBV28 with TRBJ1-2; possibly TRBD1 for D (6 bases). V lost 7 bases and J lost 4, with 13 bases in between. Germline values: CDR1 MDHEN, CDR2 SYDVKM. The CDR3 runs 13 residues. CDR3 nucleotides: TGTGCCAGCACCATCGGGACAAGCTATGGCTACACCTTC. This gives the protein CASTIGTSYGYTF.

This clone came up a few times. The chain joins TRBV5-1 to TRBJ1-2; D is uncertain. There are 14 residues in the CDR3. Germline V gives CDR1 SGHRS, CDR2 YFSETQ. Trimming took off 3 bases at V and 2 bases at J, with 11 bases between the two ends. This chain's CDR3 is CASSSFVGNYGYTF. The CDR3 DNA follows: TGCGCCAGCAGCTCGTTTGTGGGGAACTATGGCTACACCTTC.

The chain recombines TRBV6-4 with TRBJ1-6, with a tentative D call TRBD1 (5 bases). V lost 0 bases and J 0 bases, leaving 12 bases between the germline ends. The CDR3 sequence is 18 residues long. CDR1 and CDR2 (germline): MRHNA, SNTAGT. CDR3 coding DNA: TGTGCCAGCAGTGACTCTCCCCAGGGCAGCTCCTATAATTCACCCCTCCACTTT. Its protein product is CASSDSPQGSSYNSPLHF.

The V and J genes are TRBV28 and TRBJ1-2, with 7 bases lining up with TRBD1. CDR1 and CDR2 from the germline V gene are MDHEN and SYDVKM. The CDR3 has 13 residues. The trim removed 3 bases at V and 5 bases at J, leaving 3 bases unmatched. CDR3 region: CASSLQGGYGYTF. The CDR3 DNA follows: TGTGCCAGCAGTTTGCAGGGGGGGTATGGCTACACCTTC.

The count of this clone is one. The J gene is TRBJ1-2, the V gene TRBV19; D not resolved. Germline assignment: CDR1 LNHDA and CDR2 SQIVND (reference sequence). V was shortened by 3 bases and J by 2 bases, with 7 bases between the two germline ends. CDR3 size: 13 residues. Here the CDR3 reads CASSMRQNYGYTF. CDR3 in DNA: TGTGCCAGTAGTATGAGGCAGAACTATGGCTACACCTTC.

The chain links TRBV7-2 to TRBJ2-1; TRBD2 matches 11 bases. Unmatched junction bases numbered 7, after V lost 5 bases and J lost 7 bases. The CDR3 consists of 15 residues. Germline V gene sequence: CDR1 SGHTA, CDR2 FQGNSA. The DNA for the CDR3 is TGTGCCAGCAGCCGGACTAGCGGGTCGGAGAATGAGCAGTTCTTC. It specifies CASSRTSGSENEQFF.

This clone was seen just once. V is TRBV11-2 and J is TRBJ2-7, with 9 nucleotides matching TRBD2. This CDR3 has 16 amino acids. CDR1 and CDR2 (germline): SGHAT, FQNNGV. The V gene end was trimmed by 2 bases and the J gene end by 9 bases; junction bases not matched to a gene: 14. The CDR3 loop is CASSLSVTVASGTQYF. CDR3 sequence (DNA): TGTGCCAGCAGCTTATCGGTTACTGTGGCTAGCGGGACGCAGTACTTC.

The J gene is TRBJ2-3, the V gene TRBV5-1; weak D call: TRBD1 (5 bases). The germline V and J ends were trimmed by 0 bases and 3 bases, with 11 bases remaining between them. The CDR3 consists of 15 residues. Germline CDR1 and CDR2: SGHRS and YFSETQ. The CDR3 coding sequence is TGCGCCAGCAGCTTGGAAGGCAGGGTAACAGATACGCAGTATTTT. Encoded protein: CASSLEGRVTDTQYF.

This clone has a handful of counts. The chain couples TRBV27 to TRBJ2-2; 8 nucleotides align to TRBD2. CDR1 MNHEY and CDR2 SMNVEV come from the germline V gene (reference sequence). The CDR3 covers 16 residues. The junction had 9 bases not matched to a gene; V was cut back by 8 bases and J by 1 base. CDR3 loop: CASHNPREGNTGELFF. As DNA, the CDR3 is TGTGCCAGCCACAACCCCCGGGAGGGGAACACCGGGGAGCTGTTTTTT.

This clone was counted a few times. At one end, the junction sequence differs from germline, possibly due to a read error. The CDR3 DNA is TGTGCCAGCAGCTCGGGACTAGCGGGGGGTTACGAGCAGTACTTC. Translation gives CASSSGLAGGYEQYF. V gene TRBV5-1 combines with J gene TRBJ2-7; 15 bases are shared with TRBD2. Germline V gene sequence: CDR1 SGHRS, CDR2 YFSETQ. This CDR3 is 15 amino acids long.

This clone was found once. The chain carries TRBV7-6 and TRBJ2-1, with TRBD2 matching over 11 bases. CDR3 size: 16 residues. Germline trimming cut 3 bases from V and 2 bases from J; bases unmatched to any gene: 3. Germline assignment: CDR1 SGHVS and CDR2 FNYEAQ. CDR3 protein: CASSFVAGGPYNEQFF. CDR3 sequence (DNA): TGTGCCAGCAGCTTCGTAGCGGGAGGGCCCTACAATGAGCAGTTCTTC. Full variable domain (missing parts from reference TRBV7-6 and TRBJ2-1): GAGVSQSPRYKVTKRGQDVALRCDPISGHVSLYWYRQALGQGPEFLTYFNYEAQQDKSGLPNDRFSAERPEGSISTLTIQRTEQRDSAMYRCASSFVAGGPYNEQFFGPGTRLTVL.

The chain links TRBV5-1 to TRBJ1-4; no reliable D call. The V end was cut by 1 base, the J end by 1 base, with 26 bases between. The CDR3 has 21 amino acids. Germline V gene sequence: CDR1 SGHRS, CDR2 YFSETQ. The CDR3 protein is CASSLNPSPRVSIGTNEKLFF. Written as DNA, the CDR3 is TGCGCCAGCAGCTTGAACCCCTCCCCCCGGGTATCAATTGGAACTAATGAAAAACTGTTTTTT.

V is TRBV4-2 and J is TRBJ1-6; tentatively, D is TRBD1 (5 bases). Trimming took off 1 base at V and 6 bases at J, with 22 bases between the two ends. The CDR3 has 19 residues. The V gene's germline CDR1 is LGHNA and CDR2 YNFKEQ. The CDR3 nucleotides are TGTGCCAGCAGCCAAGGGGACCCCCTCCCGGGACGGATTAATTCACCCCTCCACTTT. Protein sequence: CASSQGDPLPGRINSPLHF.

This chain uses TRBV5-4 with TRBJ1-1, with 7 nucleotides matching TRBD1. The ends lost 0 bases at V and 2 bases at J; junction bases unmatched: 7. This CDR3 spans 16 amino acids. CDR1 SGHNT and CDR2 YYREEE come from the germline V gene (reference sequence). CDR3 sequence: CASSLGRGGGNTEAFF. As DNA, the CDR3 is TGTGCCAGCAGCTTGGGCAGGGGAGGGGGCAACACTGAAGCTTTCTTT.

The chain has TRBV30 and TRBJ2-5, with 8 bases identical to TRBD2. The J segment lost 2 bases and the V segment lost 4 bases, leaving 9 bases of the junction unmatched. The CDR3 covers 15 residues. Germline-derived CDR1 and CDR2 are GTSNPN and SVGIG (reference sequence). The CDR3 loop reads CAWKWAGGLQETQYF. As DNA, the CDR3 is TGTGCCTGGAAATGGGCGGGAGGTCTTCAAGAGACCCAGTACTTC.